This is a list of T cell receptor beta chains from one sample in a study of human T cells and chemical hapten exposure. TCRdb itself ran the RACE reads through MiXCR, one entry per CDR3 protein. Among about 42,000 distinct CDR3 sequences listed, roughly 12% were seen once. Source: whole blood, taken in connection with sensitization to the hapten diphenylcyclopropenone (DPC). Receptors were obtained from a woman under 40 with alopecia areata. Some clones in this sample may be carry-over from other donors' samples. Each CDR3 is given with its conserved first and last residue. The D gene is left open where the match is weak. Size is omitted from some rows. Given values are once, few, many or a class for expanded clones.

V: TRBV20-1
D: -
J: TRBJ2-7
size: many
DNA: TGCAGGGCGGGGACTTCACCCTACGAGCAGTACTTC
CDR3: CRAGTSPYEQYF

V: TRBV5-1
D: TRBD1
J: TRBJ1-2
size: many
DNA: TGCGCCAGCAGCACGGGACAGAACGGCTATGGCTACACCTTC
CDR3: CASSTGQNGYGYTF

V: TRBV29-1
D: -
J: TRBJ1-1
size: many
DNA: TGCAGCGTCGGGGACCGCGCCAAAACTTTCTTT
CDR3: CSVGDRAKTFF

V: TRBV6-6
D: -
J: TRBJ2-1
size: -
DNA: TGTGCCAGCAGTTACTATGCGGAGGGCTCCTACAATGAGCAGTTCTTC
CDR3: CASSYYAEGSYNEQFF

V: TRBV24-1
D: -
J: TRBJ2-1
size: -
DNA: TGTGCCACCAGCGACACCTTCAATGAGCAGTTCTTC
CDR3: CATSDTFNEQFF

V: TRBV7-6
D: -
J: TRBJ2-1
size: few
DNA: TGTGCCAGCAGCCCAGGGATCTCCCCGTCCAATGAGCAGTTCTTC
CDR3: CASSPGISPSNEQFF

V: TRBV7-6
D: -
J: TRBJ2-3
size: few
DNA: TGTGCCAGCTCGGGGGAGCCCTTACTCGTTAGCACAGATACGCAGTATTTT
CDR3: CASSGEPLLVSTDTQYF

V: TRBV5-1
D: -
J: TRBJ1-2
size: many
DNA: TGCGCCAGCAGCCCTGGACAGCAAGCTAACTATGGCTACACCTTC
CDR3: CASSPGQQANYGYTF

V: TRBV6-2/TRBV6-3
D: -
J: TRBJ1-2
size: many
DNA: TGTGCCAGCTATTCTCTGGATTCTAACTATGGCTACACCTTC
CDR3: CASYSLDSNYGYTF

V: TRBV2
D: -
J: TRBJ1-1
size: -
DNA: TGTGCCAGCAGGCTGGACAGATTGAACACTGAAGCTTTCTTT
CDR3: CASRLDRLNTEAFF

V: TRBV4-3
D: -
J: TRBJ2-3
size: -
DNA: TGCGCCAGCAGCCAAGATTCGGCCACCCTAACGCAGTATTTT
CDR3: CASSQDSATLTQYF

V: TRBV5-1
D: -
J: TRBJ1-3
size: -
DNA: TGCGCCAGCAGCTTGGTTCCGGGACGGACTGGAAACACCATATATTTT
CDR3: CASSLVPGRTGNTIYF

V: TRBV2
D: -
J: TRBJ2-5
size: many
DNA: TGTGCCAGCGGCGAGACCCAGTACTTC
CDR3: CASGETQYF

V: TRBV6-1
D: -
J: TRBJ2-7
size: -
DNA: TGTGCCAGCAGGGAAACTCCAGCCTCCTACGAGCAGTACTTC
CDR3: CASRETPASYEQYF

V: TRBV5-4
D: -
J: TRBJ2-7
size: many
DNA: TGTGCCAGCAGCTTGTATCGGAACGAGCAGTACTTC
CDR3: CASSLYRNEQYF

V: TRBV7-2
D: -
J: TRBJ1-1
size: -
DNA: TGTGCCAGCAGCTTAGCCCCCGAGGTAGGAGAAGCTTTCTTT
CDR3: CASSLAPEVGEAFF

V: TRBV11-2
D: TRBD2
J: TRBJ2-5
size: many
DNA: TGTGCCAGCAGCTCAGTCAGGCGGGAGGGCCTACAAGAGACCCAGTACTTC
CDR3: CASSSVRREGLQETQYF

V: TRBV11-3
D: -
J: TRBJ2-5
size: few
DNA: TGTGCCAGCAGCTTGGGGAGGACCAAGACCCAGTACTTC
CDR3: CASSLGRTKTQYF

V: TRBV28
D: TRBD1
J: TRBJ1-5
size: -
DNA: TGTGCCAGCACCTCCGGACAGGGTGGAAACCAGCCCCAGCATTTT
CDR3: CASTSGQGGNQPQHF

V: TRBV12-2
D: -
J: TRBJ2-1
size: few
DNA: TGTGCAAGTCGCTTCCGCCGGGACAGGGAACTATACTCCTACAATGAGCAGTTCTTC
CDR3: CASRFRRDRELYSYNEQFF

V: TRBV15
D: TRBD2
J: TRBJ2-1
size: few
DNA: TGTGCCACCAGCAGAGACCCGGGGCTAGCGGGAGGCCACCGGTATTCCCAGCAGTTCTTC
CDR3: CATSRDPGLAGGHRYSQQFF

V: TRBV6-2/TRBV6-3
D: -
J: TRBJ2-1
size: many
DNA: TGTGCCAGCAGTTGGGACACTAGTGAGCAGTTCTTC
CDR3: CASSWDTSEQFF

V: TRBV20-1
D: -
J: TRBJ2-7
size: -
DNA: TGCAGTGCTAGCCGGCAGGGGAAAATCTACGAGCAGTACTTC
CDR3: CSASRQGKIYEQYF

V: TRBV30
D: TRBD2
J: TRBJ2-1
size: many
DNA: TGTGCCTGGAGAACCGCGGGAGTCAAAAATGAGCAGTTCTTC
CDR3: CAWRTAGVKNEQFF

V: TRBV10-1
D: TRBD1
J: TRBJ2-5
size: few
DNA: TGCGCCGATACGGGTGCAGGGGGTAAAGAGACCCAGTACTTC
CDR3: CADTGAGGKETQYF

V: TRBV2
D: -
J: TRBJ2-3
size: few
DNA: TGTGCCAGCAGTTCGACTAGAGCTACGCAGTATTTT
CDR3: CASSSTRATQYF

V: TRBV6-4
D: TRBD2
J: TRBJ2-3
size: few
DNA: TGTGCCAGCAGTCTCGGGACTAGCGGCACAGATACGCAGTATTTT
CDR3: CASSLGTSGTDTQYF

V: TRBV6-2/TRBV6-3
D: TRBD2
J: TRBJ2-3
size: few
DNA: TGTGCCAGCAGTTACCCCCACTCTAGCGGGGGAGATACGCAGTATTTT
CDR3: CASSYPHSSGGDTQYF

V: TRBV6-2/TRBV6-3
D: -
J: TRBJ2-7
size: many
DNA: TGTGCCAGCAGTGAGAGTTCATACGAGCAGTACTTC
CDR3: CASSESSYEQYF

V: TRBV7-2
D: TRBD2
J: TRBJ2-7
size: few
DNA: TGTGCCAGCAGCCTAGGGACTATAGACTACGAGCAGTACTTC
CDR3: CASSLGTIDYEQYF

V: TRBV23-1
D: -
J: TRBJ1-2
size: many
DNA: TGCGCCAGCAGTCACTCCCGCGTGAAGACGAACTATGGCTACACCTTC
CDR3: CASSHSRVKTNYGYTF

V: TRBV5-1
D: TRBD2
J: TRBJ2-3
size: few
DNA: TGCGCCAGCCGACTAGCGGATACGCAGTATTTT
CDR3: CASRLADTQYF

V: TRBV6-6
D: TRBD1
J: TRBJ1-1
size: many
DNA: TGTGCCAGCAGTGACAGGGATAACTGGGCTGAAGCTTTCTTT
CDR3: CASSDRDNWAEAFF

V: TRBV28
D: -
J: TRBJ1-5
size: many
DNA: TGTGCCAGCAGTACCTACAATCAGCCCCAGCATTTT
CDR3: CASSTYNQPQHF

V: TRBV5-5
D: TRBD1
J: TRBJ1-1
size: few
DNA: TGTGCCAGCAGTACACAGGGGGCTGAAGCTTTCTTT
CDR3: CASSTQGAEAFF

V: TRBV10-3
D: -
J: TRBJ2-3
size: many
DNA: TGTGCCATCGGGACCCCCAGCGGCACAGATACGCAGTATTTT
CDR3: CAIGTPSGTDTQYF

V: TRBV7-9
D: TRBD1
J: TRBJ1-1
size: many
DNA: TGTGCCAGCTCAACAGGGGGGAACACTGAAGCTTTCTTT
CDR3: CASSTGGNTEAFF

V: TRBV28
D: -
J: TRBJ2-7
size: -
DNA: TGTGCCGCTGGACCGACCTACGAGCAGTACTTC
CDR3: CAAGPTYEQYF

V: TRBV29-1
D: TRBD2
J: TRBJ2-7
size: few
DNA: TGCAGCGTGGAGGATGGGCGGGAGGGCCCGAGGTACTTC
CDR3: CSVEDGREGPRYF

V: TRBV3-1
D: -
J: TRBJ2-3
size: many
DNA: TGTGCCAGCAGCCAGGGGGACATAAGGAATACGCAGTATTTT
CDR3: CASSQGDIRNTQYF

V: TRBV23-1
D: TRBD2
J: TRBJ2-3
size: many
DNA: TGCGCCAGCAGTCAATGCGGGACTAGCGCTACAGATACGCAGTATTTT
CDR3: CASSQCGTSATDTQYF

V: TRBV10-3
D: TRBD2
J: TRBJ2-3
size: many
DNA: TGTGCCATCAGCTCCACCGGGACTACCTCACAGGTTACGCAGTATTTT
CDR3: CAISSTGTTSQVTQYF

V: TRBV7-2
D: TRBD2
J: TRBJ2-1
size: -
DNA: TGTGCCAGCAGCTTAGCCTTCACTAGCGGGAGAAATGAGCAGTTCTTC
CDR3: CASSLAFTSGRNEQFF

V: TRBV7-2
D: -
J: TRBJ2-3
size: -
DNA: TGTGCCAGCAGCTTAGAGGCAGGCCTCTCCACAGATACGCAGTATTTT
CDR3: CASSLEAGLSTDTQYF

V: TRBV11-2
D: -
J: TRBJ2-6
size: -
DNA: TGTGCCAGCAGCTTAATGGCCAGTGGGGGCTCTGGGGCCAACGTCCTGACTTTC
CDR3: CASSLMASGGSGANVLTF

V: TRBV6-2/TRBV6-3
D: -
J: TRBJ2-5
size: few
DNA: TGCCCGGACAGAGAGGAGACCCAGTACTTC
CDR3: CPDREETQYF

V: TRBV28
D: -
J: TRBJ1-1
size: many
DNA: TGTGCCAGCAGTCCAAGGGGAGGGGACACTGAAGCTTTCTTT
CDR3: CASSPRGGDTEAFF

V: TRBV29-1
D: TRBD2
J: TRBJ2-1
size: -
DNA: TGCAGCGTTGAAGACGGGAGGAAAACTACCTACAATGAGCAGTTCTTC
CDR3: CSVEDGRKTTYNEQFF

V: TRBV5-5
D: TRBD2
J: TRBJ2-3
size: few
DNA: TGTGCCAGCAGCGTGGTGGGAGGGGATATCGATACGCAGTATTTT
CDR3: CASSVVGGDIDTQYF

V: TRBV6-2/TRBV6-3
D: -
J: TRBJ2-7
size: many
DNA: TGTGCCAGCAACCCGGGAAGGGGAATAGCCTACGAGCAGTACTTC
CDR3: CASNPGRGIAYEQYF

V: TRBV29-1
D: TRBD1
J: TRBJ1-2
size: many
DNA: TGCAGCGTTGACCAGGGGGAGAGTGGCTACACCTTC
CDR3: CSVDQGESGYTF

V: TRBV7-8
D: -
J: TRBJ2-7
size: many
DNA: TGTGCCAGCAGCTTAACTACTCGAGGGCGCGGGGAGCAGTACTTC
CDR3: CASSLTTRGRGEQYF

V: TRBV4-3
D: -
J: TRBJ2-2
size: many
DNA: TGCGCCAGCAGCCAAGAGGGGGACTTCTACACCGGGGAGCTGTTTTTT
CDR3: CASSQEGDFYTGELFF

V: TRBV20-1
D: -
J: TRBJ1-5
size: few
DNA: TGCAGTGCTAGGTATCAGCCCCAGCATTTT
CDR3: CSARYQPQHF

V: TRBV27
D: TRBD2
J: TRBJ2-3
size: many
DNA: TGTGCCAGCGGACTAGCCGGCACGGTTACGCAGTATTTT
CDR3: CASGLAGTVTQYF

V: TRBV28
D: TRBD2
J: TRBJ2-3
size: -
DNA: TGTGCCAGCAGCGGACGGGGGGACACAGATACGCAGTATTTT
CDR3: CASSGRGDTDTQYF

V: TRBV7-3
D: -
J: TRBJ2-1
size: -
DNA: TGTGCCAGCAGCTTAAGACCAGACAATGAGCAGTTCTTC
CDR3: CASSLRPDNEQFF